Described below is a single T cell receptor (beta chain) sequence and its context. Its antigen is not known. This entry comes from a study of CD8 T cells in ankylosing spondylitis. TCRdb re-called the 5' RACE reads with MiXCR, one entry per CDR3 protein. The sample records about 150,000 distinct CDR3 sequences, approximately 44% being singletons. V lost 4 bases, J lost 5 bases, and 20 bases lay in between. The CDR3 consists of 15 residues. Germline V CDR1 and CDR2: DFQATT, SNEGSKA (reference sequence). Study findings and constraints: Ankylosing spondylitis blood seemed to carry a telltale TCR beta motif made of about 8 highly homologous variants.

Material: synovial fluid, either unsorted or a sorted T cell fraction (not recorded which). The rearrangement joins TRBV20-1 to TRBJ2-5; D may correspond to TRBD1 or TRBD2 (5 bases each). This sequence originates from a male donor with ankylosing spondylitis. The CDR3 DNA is TGCAGTGCTATCATGGGAAACAGGAGGCGGGAGACCCAGTACTTC. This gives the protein CSAIMGNRRRETQYF.